Following are 17 T cell receptor beta chains from one sample sequenced in a study of T cells in women clearing cervical HPV infection. Produced via immunoSEQ multiplex PCR; TCRdb's table is partial and in-frame only. The table lists under 30,000 clones. The sample was blood buffy coat. These receptors were taken from a woman aged 18-70 years with a cervical HPV16 infection that either progressed to CIN3+ or cleared (not recorded which).

As regards this clone: The read stops 3 residues short of the end of the CDR3; the missing end is completed from the germline J gene. The J gene is TRBJ1-2, the V gene TRBV7-2; D remains ambiguous. CDR3 length equals 15 residues. Germline V gene data show CDR1 as SGHTA and CDR2 as FQGNSA. The part of the CDR3 DNA that was read is TGTGCCAGCAGCTTTCAACTAGCGGGAGGCTACGAC. This encodes CASSFQLAGGYD. The full CDR3 protein reads CASSFQLAGGYDYTF.

Points on this clone: With the read ending 3 residues before the CDR3 end, the germline J gene is used to fill in that end. The V call is TRBV30, the J call TRBJ1-2, with a tentative D call TRBD1 (5 bases). The germline gives CDR1 GTSNPN, CDR2 SVGIG (reference sequence). The CDR3 has 12 residues. The DNA read from the CDR3 is TGTGCCTGGAGTTATGGGACTCACGGC. Translated, it gives CAWSYGTHG. The complete CDR3 reads CAWSYGTHGYTF.

As regards this clone: The read halts 3 residues ahead of the CDR3 end, with the missing end drawn from the germline J gene. This rearrangement joins TRBV7-2 to TRBJ2-5, with a weak D call TRBD2 (6 bases). V was clipped by 4 bases and J by 6 bases, with 12 bases between them. The CDR3 extends over 13 amino acids. From germline, CDR1 is SGHTA and CDR2 FQGNSA. Partial CDR3 DNA: TGTGCCAGCAGCTCCTCGCGGGGACAGACC. This translates into CASSSSRGQT. The entire CDR3 protein is CASSSSRGQTQYF.

On this clone: Read data end 3 residues before the CDR3 end; the end is taken from the germline J gene. This chain uses TRBV30 with TRBJ2-5; D ambiguous. The length of the CDR3 is 12 residues. Germline loops: CDR1 GTSNPN, CDR2 SVGIG (reference sequence). Trimming removed 4 bases at V and 5 bases at J, with 11 bases between. CDR3 protein: CAWTPGGETQYF. The CDR3 DNA, read in part, is TGTGCCTGGACTCCAGGTGGTGAGACC.

The CDR3 loop reads CASSLDRGEAFF. The CDR3 DNA, read in part, is TGTGCCAGCAGCTTGGATAGGGGTGAA. The V and J genes are TRBV5-6 and TRBJ1-1, with a possible D match to TRBD1 (5 bases). Read sequence stops 3 residues before the CDR3 end, and the germline J gene provides the missing end. Deletions cut 0 bases from V and 7 bases from J, with 7 bases between. Germline assignment: CDR1 SGHDT and CDR2 YYEEEE. This CDR3 spans 12 amino acids. The whole variable domain, remainder taken from reference TRBV5-6 and TRBJ1-1, is DAGVTQSPTHLIKTRGQQVTLRCSPKSGHDTVSWYQQALGQGPQFIFQYYEEEERQRGNFPDRFSGHQFPNYSSELNVNALLLGDSALYLCASSLDRGEAFFGQGTRLTVV.

With respect to this clone: The read stops 3 residues short of the end of the CDR3; the missing end is completed from the germline J gene. The chain uses TRBV7-3 and TRBJ2-3, with 11 bases lining up with TRBD2. This CDR3 spans 15 amino acids. V gave up 4 bases and J gave up 3 bases; unmatched junction bases: 3. CDR1 is SGHTA, CDR2 FQGTGA, per germline. Incomplete CDR3 DNA: TGTGCCAGCAGCTCAGTAGCGGGAGGGACAGATACG. Its protein product is CASSSVAGGTDT. The CDR3 as a whole reads CASSSVAGGTDTQYF.

With regard to this clone: The CDR3 goes on 3 residues after the read ends, and that part is filled in from the germline J gene. The chain links TRBV7-3 to TRBJ2-5; 7 bases fit TRBD1. Germline V gene lookup returns CDR1 SGHTA and CDR2 FQGTGA. This CDR3 has 15 residues. J was trimmed by 4 bases and V by 2 bases; bases with no gene match: 7. Partial CDR3 DNA: TGTGCCAGCAGCTTACAGGGGGATTCGGGAGAGACC. Translating it yields CASSLQGDSGET. The entire CDR3 is CASSLQGDSGETQYF.

A note on this clone: The missing CDR3 end, 3 residues past where the read stops, is filled in from the germline J gene. V gene TRBV18 combines with J gene TRBJ2-5, with 7 bases aligning to TRBD1. V lost 3 bases and J lost 2; bases outside the gene matches: 6. This CDR3 comprises 15 residues. Germline CDR1 reads KGHSH; CDR2 reads LQKENI. The DNA read from the CDR3 is TGTGCCAGCTCACCGAGGACAGGAATTCAAGAGACC. Residues: CASSPRTGIQET. The CDR3 as a whole reads CASSPRTGIQETQYF.

For this clone: Read sequence stops 3 residues before the CDR3 end, and the germline J gene provides the missing end. The rearrangement links TRBV3-1 (or the pseudogene TRBV3-2) to TRBJ2-7; 10 bases line up with TRBD2. Germline-derived CDR1 and CDR2 are LGHDT and YNNKEL (reference sequence). With 5 bases clipped from V and 3 bases from J, the junction kept 7 bases outside the gene matches. This CDR3 has 15 amino acids. The part of the CDR3 DNA that was read is TGTGCCAGCAGCGTTATAGCGGGGGGTATCTACGAG. This sequence encodes CASSVIAGGIYE. The entire CDR3 protein is CASSVIAGGIYEQYF.

Notes on this clone: The read terminates 3 residues ahead of where the CDR3 ends, so the germline J gene completes it. The chain carries TRBV4-1 and TRBJ2-6, with D possibly TRBD2 on 6 matching bases. The CDR3 runs to 18 residues. Trimming shortened V by 1 base and J by 0 bases, and 13 bases separated the two germline ends. Germline CDR1 MGHRA, CDR2 YSYEKL. CDR3 loop: CASSQGGAGRSGANVLTF. The CDR3 bases that were read are TGCGCCAGCAGCCAAGGGGGAGCGGGCCGCTCTGGGGCCAACGTC.

With regard to this clone: Read coverage stops 3 residues before the CDR3 terminus; the germline J gene supplies the remainder. The chain combines TRBV4-1 with TRBJ2-6; D unclear. The CDR3 totals 15 residues. V lost 1 base and J lost 0, with 4 bases in between. Germline V CDR1 and CDR2: MGHRA, YSYEKL. The CDR3 bases that were read are TGCGCCAGCAGCCAAGTAAACTCTGGGGCCAACGTC. Its protein is CASSQVNSGANV. The CDR3 in full is CASSQVNSGANVLTF.

Remarks on this clone: The read finishes 3 residues shy of the CDR3 end, and the germline J gene is used to complete it. The gene calls are TRBV7-9 and TRBJ1-4; D is uncertain. The CDR3 is 14 amino acids. V dropped 6 bases and J dropped 0 bases, with 8 bases sitting between them. In germline, CDR1 is SEHNR, CDR2 FQNEAQ (reference sequence). CDR3 region: CASSDGATNEKLFF. The sequenced CDR3 bases are TGTGCCAGCAGTGACGGGGCAACTAATGAAAAA.

In regard to this clone: From the germline J gene comes the end of the CDR3, since the read stops 3 residues before it. V is TRBV19 and J is TRBJ1-2, with TRBD1 as a possible D gene (6 bases). There are 15 residues in the CDR3. Between the trimmed V and J ends, which lost 7 bases and 1 base, there was a span of 16 bases. Germline V lookup: CDR1 LNHDA, CDR2 SQIVND (reference sequence). This CDR3 is CASTWGHHFNYGYTF. CDR3 DNA, as far as it was read: TGTGCCAGTACCTGGGGACACCACTTTAACTATGGC.

By frequency, this clone registers medium-sized. The missing CDR3 end, 3 residues past where the read stops, is filled in from the germline J gene. V and J are TRBV18 and TRBJ1-1; D might be TRBD1 (6 bases). Germline loops: CDR1 KGHSH, CDR2 LQKENI. There are 13 residues in the CDR3. The germline V and J ends were trimmed by 1 base and 3 bases, with 6 bases remaining between them. The CDR3 reads CASSPQGDTEAFF. CDR3 DNA, as far as it was read: TGTGCCAGCTCACCACAGGGGGACACTGAA. The complete variable domain, with remaining parts taken from reference TRBV18 and TRBJ1-1, reads NAGVMQNPRHLVRRRGQEARLRCSPMKGHSHVYWYRQLPEEGLKFMVYLQKENIIDESGMPKERFSAEFPKEGPSILRIQQVVRGDSAAYFCASSPQGDTEAFFGQGTRLTVV.

The CDR3: CASSDYSGSGEQFF. CDR3 DNA (partial): TGCGCCAGCAGTGATTACTCAGGGTCCGGTGAG. The V and J genes are TRBV10-1 and TRBJ2-1; a weak D match, TRBD1 (5 bases). The CDR3 end lies 3 residues beyond the end of the read and is filled in from the germline J gene. The CDR3 runs to 14 residues. With 3 bases removed from V and 9 bases from J, the gap between germline ends came to 15 bases. Germline V lookup: CDR1 WNHNN, CDR2 SYGVQD (reference sequence).

Details on this clone: The read terminates 3 residues ahead of where the CDR3 ends, so the germline J gene completes it. The chain couples TRBV20-1 to TRBJ1-6; maybe TRBD1 (5 bases). The CDR3 totals 15 residues. The V gene lost 0 bases and the J gene lost 7 bases, with 13 bases spanning the gap. The V gene's germline CDR1 is DFQATT and CDR2 SNEGSKA (reference sequence). The CDR3 bases that were read are TGCAGTGCTAGAGATTTAGCCAGGGCGAATTCACCC. Its translation is CSARDLARANSP. The CDR3 in full is CSARDLARANSPLHF.

A remark on this clone: The read falls 3 residues short of the CDR3 end, and the missing part is taken from the germline J gene. V usage is TRBV2 and J usage is TRBJ1-6; D gene ambiguous. The CDR3 extends over 14 amino acids. The germline V gene encodes CDR1 SNHLY and CDR2 FYNNEI. V lost 3 bases and J 10 bases, leaving 13 bases between the germline ends. The CDR3 reads CASSDEGKRSPLHF. The sequenced CDR3 bases are TGTGCCAGCAGTGATGAGGGCAAGAGGTCACCC. Together with reference TRBV2 and TRBJ1-6, the CDR3 gives the full variable domain: EPEVTQTPSHQVTQMGQEVILRCVPISNHLYFYWYRQILGQKVEFLVSFYNNEISEKSEIFDDQFSVERPDGSNFTLKIRSTKLEDSAMYFCASSDEGKRSPLHFGNGTRLTVT.